The rows below give T cell receptor beta chains drawn from one sample of a study of sequential checkpoint blockade in melanoma. Sequencing was performed with immunoSEQ multiplex PCR; in TCRdb, only in-frame clones are kept and a portion is missing. The sample contains about 18,000 clones, roughly 70% of which appear only once. The material was CD8+ T cells sorted from blood (inferred from file names), obtained from a patient given nivolumab and ipilimumab in sequence. The receptor set was obtained from a human donor with melanoma. Each CDR3 is given with its conserved first and last residue. Each record gives: D gene, V gene, clone size, J gene, CDR3 DNA, CDR3 protein. D genes are given only for firm matches. The listing skips clone size in some rows; elsewhere it reads once, few, many or a size class.

d_gene: NA; v_gene: TRBV6-5; abundance: NA; j_gene: TRBJ2-7; CDR3nt: TGTGCCAGCAGTTACTCGACCAGCGTGGCGTTCGAGCAGTACTTC; CDR3aa: CASSYSTSVAFEQYF
d_gene: NA; v_gene: TRBV28; abundance: NA; j_gene: TRBJ2-7; CDR3nt: TGTGCCAGCAGTGACCCAGGGGCGGCCTACGAGCAGTACTTC; CDR3aa: CASSDPGAAYEQYF
d_gene: TRBD2; v_gene: TRBV6-6; abundance: few; j_gene: TRBJ2-1; CDR3nt: TGTGCCAGCAGTTACACGGGAGGGACCAATGAGCAGTTCTTC; CDR3aa: CASSYTGGTNEQFF
d_gene: TRBD1; v_gene: TRBV7-9; abundance: NA; j_gene: TRBJ1-2; CDR3nt: TGTGCCAGCAGCCCCGGGACAGTTTATGGCTACACCTTC; CDR3aa: CASSPGTVYGYTF
d_gene: TRBD1; v_gene: TRBV14; abundance: NA; j_gene: TRBJ2-1; CDR3nt: TGTGCCAGCAGCGACTGGACAGGGGGTATTGAGCAGTTCTTC; CDR3aa: CASSDWTGGIEQFF
d_gene: NA; v_gene: TRBV10-2; abundance: NA; j_gene: TRBJ2-5; CDR3nt: TGCGCCAGCAGTGAGGGTAGCTGGGGAGAGCAGACCCAGTACTTC; CDR3aa: CASSEGSWGEQTQYF
d_gene: NA; v_gene: TRBV19; abundance: NA; j_gene: TRBJ2-7; CDR3nt: TGTGCCAGTAGGGACGGGGGAACGGGATACGAGCAGTACTTC; CDR3aa: CASRDGGTGYEQYF
d_gene: TRBD2; v_gene: TRBV5-8; abundance: NA; j_gene: TRBJ2-1; CDR3nt: TGTGCCAGCAGCTTCATAGCGGGAGGTAGCAATGAGCAGTTCTTC; CDR3aa: CASSFIAGGSNEQFF
d_gene: NA; v_gene: TRBV29-1; abundance: NA; j_gene: TRBJ2-3; CDR3nt: TGCAGCGTTGATACTGGCAGGTTCGGCACAGATACGCAGTATTTT; CDR3aa: CSVDTGRFGTDTQYF
d_gene: TRBD2; v_gene: TRBV6-5; abundance: NA; j_gene: TRBJ2-1; CDR3nt: TGTGCCAGCAGTTCGACTAGCGGGAGTACCAGTGAGCAGTTCTTC; CDR3aa: CASSSTSGSTSEQFF
d_gene: NA; v_gene: TRBV19; abundance: few; j_gene: TRBJ1-5; CDR3nt: TGTGCCAGTAGTATAGATTGGACAGACAATCAGCCCCAGCATTTT; CDR3aa: CASSIDWTDNQPQHF
d_gene: NA; v_gene: TRBV6-5; abundance: NA; j_gene: TRBJ1-1; CDR3nt: TGTGCCAGCAGTCCCCTGTATTCCCCGAACACTGAAGCTTTCTTT; CDR3aa: CASSPLYSPNTEAFF
d_gene: TRBD1; v_gene: TRBV4-3; abundance: NA; j_gene: TRBJ2-7; CDR3nt: TGCGCCAGCAGCCACACGACAGGGGGCGAGCAGTACTTC; CDR3aa: CASSHTTGGEQYF
d_gene: TRBD2; v_gene: TRBV29-1; abundance: NA; j_gene: TRBJ2-7; CDR3nt: TGCAGCGTTGAAGATGAGGAGCGGGGCTCCTACGAGCAGTACTTC; CDR3aa: CSVEDEERGSYEQYF
d_gene: TRBD2; v_gene: TRBV10-1; abundance: NA; j_gene: TRBJ2-1; CDR3nt: TGCGCCAGCAAAGGGACTAGCGGCAATGAGCAGTTCTTC; CDR3aa: CASKGTSGNEQFF
d_gene: TRBD1; v_gene: TRBV7-9; abundance: NA; j_gene: TRBJ2-7; CDR3nt: TGTGCCAGCAGCCAAGATCGGGGGACAGGGGGCTACGAGCAGTACTTC; CDR3aa: CASSQDRGTGGYEQYF
d_gene: NA; v_gene: TRBV27; abundance: NA; j_gene: TRBJ1-2; CDR3nt: TGTGCCAGCAGCGCCCAGGGTGACTATGGCTACACCTTC; CDR3aa: CASSAQGDYGYTF
d_gene: NA; v_gene: TRBV9; abundance: NA; j_gene: TRBJ1-1; CDR3nt: TGTGCATCAGGGCAGAACACTGAAGCTTTCTTT; CDR3aa: CASGQNTEAFF
d_gene: NA; v_gene: TRBV6-5; abundance: NA; j_gene: TRBJ1-6; CDR3nt: TGTGCCAGCATAGGAGGATATAATTCACCCCTCCACTTT; CDR3aa: CASIGGYNSPLHF
d_gene: TRBD2; v_gene: TRBV27; abundance: NA; j_gene: TRBJ2-1; CDR3nt: TGTGCCAGCAGTTCTCCGGGACTAGCGGGAGGGCCCAGTTTCAATGAGCAGTTCTTC; CDR3aa: CASSSPGLAGGPSFNEQFF
d_gene: TRBD2; v_gene: TRBV5-1; abundance: NA; j_gene: TRBJ2-5; CDR3nt: TGCGCCAGCAGCTCTATACGGGAGGGAGGGCCCTTGGAGCAAGAGACCCAGTACTTC; CDR3aa: CASSSIREGGPLEQETQYF
d_gene: TRBD2; v_gene: TRBV6-1; abundance: few; j_gene: TRBJ2-7; CDR3nt: TGTGCCAGCAGTGAACTCCGTGTGGTAGCGGGAGCTCTGAGCTACGAGCAGTACTTC; CDR3aa: CASSELRVVAGALSYEQYF
d_gene: NA; v_gene: TRBV19; abundance: NA; j_gene: TRBJ2-2; CDR3nt: TGTGCCAGTAGTACGGCCCGGAAGGCCCTGACTACCGGGGAGCTGTTTTTT; CDR3aa: CASSTARKALTTGELFF
d_gene: TRBD2; v_gene: TRBV19; abundance: NA; j_gene: TRBJ2-1; CDR3nt: TGTGCCAGTAGTATCTCGGGAGGGCTTTACAATGAGCAGTTCTTC; CDR3aa: CASSISGGLYNEQFF
d_gene: NA; v_gene: TRBV6-5; abundance: few; j_gene: TRBJ2-5; CDR3nt: TGTGCCAGCAGTTCCCACCCACGGGAGACCCAGTACTTC; CDR3aa: CASSSHPRETQYF
d_gene: TRBD1; v_gene: TRBV5-1; abundance: NA; j_gene: TRBJ1-2; CDR3nt: TGCGCCAGCAGCGCCCCACAGGGGGACGATGGCTACACCTTC; CDR3aa: CASSAPQGDDGYTF
d_gene: NA; v_gene: TRBV5-1; abundance: NA; j_gene: TRBJ2-3; CDR3nt: TGCGCCAGCAGCTTGGAGGGAGTACCTAGCACAGATACGCAGTATTTT; CDR3aa: CASSLEGVPSTDTQYF
d_gene: NA; v_gene: TRBV10-3; abundance: NA; j_gene: TRBJ2-7; CDR3nt: TGTGCCATCAGTGAGGGGAGTGGTCTCTACTTC; CDR3aa: CAISEGSGLYF
d_gene: NA; v_gene: TRBV23-1; abundance: NA; j_gene: TRBJ1-5; CDR3nt: TGCGCCAGCAGTCGGCGCAGGGTCAATCAGCCCCAGCATTTT; CDR3aa: CASSRRRVNQPQHF
d_gene: TRBD1; v_gene: TRBV9; abundance: NA; j_gene: TRBJ1-1; CDR3nt: TGTGCCAGCAGCGTAGATGGCAGGGGGTACACTGAAGCTTTCTTT; CDR3aa: CASSVDGRGYTEAFF
d_gene: NA; v_gene: TRBV15; abundance: NA; j_gene: TRBJ1-5; CDR3nt: TGTGCCACCAGCAGTTACTCGAGCAATCAGCCCCAGCATTTT; CDR3aa: CATSSYSSNQPQHF
d_gene: TRBD2; v_gene: TRBV5-1; abundance: once; j_gene: TRBJ2-3; CDR3nt: TGCGCCTCGGCACTAGCGACAGATACGCAGTATTTT; CDR3aa: CASALATDTQYF
d_gene: TRBD2; v_gene: TRBV7-3; abundance: NA; j_gene: TRBJ2-1; CDR3nt: TGTGCCAGCAGCTTACGCAGCGGGGGAAACAATGAGCAGTTCTTC; CDR3aa: CASSLRSGGNNEQFF
d_gene: TRBD2; v_gene: TRBV9; abundance: once; j_gene: TRBJ2-2; CDR3nt: TGTGCCAGCAGCATCACTAGCGGGTACACCGGGGAGCTGTTTTTT; CDR3aa: CASSITSGYTGELFF
d_gene: NA; v_gene: TRBV29-1; abundance: NA; j_gene: TRBJ1-2; CDR3nt: TGCAGCGTGCGCGCGGAGGGCCTCTATGGCTACACCTTC; CDR3aa: CSVRAEGLYGYTF
d_gene: NA; v_gene: TRBV2; abundance: few; j_gene: TRBJ2-7; CDR3nt: TGTGCCAGCAGTGAGGGTCAGGTGAATCTCTACTCCTACGAGCAGTACTTC; CDR3aa: CASSEGQVNLYSYEQYF
d_gene: NA; v_gene: TRBV6-1; abundance: once; j_gene: TRBJ1-1; CDR3nt: TGTGCCAGCAGTGAAAACCCGGACAGTTTAACTGAAGCTTTCTTT; CDR3aa: CASSENPDSLTEAFF
d_gene: TRBD1; v_gene: TRBV18; abundance: NA; j_gene: TRBJ1-1; CDR3nt: TGTGCCAGCTACTTCGGACAGGGTGGGAACACTGAAGCTTTCTTT; CDR3aa: CASYFGQGGNTEAFF
d_gene: NA; v_gene: TRBV15; abundance: NA; j_gene: TRBJ2-7; CDR3nt: TGTGCCACCTCCCGCATGGGGGCTACCTCCGAGCAGTACTTC; CDR3aa: CATSRMGATSEQYF